This TCR beta chain derives from a study of cytomegalovirus exposure and HLA in healthy donors. Overall study context: The approximately 120 million unique TCR beta sequences, from roughly 170 million T cells, were found by an earlier analysis.

The CDR3 extends over 16 amino acids. From germline, CDR1 is SGHTA and CDR2 FQGTGA. The ends lost 2 bases at V and 2 bases at J; junction bases unmatched: 7. Researchers ran the PCR with 60 Vbeta and 13 Jbeta primers. The table came from immunoSEQ multiplex PCR; TCRdb's copy has only in-frame clones and leaves some out. The sample consists of about 170,000 clones, 60% to 85% of them appearing once. This clone was found once. Sequenced material: PBMCs. The chain links TRBV7-3 to TRBJ2-3; 7 bases fit TRBD1. This TCR was sampled from a female donor in good health and CMV-seronegative. DNA for the CDR3: TGTGCCAGCAGCTTAGGGGACAGTCGAAACACAGATACGCAGTATTTT. As protein: CASSLGDSRNTDTQYF.